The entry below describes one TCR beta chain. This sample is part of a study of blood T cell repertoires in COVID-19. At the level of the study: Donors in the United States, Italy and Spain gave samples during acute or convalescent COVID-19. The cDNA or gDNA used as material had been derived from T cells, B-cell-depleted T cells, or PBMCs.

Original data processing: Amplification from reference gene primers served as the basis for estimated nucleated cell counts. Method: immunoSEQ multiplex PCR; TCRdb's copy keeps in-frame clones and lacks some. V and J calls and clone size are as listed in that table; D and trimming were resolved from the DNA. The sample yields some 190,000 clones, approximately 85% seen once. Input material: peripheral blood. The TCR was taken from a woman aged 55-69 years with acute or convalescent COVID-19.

The CDR3 coding sequence is TGCGCCAGCAGCTTGGGAGGGGGCGGCTTTGAAGCTTTCTTT. Translating it yields CASSLGGGGFEAFF. The rearrangement joins TRBV5-1 to TRBJ1-1; 7 positions agree with TRBD1. The ends lost 0 bases at V and 7 bases at J; junction bases unmatched: 6. The length of the CDR3 is 14 residues. CDR1 SGHRS and CDR2 YFSETQ come from the germline V gene.